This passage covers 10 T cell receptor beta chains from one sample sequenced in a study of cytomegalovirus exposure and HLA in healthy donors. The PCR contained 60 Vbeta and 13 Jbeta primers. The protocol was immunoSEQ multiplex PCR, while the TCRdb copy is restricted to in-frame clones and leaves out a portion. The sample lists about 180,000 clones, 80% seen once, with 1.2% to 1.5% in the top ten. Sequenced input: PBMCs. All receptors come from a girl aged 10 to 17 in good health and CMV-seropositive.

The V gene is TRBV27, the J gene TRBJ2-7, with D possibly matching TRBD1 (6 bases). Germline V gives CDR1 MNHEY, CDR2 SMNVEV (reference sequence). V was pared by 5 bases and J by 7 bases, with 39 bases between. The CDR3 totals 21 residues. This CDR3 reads CASSPNPRGILVREHDREQYF. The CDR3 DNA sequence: TGTGCCAGCAGTCCAAACCCCCGGGGAATATTGGTGAGGGAGCATGACAGGGAGCAGTACTTC.

The CDR3 nucleotides are TGTGCCAGCAGCGTAGACGCTCCCAGGGCCGGCGGGGAGCTGTTTTTT. Protein: CASSVDAPRAGGELFF. The gene calls are TRBV9 and TRBJ2-2; possibly TRBD1 for D (5 bases). Trimming stripped 0 bases from V and 7 bases from J, with 16 bases between. The CDR3 extends over 16 amino acids. Germline V gives CDR1 SGDLS, CDR2 YYNGEE.

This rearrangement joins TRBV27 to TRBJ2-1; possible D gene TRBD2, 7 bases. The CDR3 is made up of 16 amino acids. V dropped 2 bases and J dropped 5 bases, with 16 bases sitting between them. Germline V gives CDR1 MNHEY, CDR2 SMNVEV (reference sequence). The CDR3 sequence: CASSLGGGDYNNEQFF. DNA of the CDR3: TGTGCCAGCAGTTTAGGAGGGGGGGACTACAACAATGAGCAGTTCTTC.

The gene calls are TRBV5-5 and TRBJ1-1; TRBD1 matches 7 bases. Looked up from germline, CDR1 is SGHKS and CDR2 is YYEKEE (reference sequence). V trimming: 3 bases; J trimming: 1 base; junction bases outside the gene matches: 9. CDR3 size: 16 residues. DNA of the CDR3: TGTGCCAGCAGCTCCGGAGACAGGGAAAGGAACACTGAAGCTTTCTTT. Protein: CASSSGDRERNTEAFF.

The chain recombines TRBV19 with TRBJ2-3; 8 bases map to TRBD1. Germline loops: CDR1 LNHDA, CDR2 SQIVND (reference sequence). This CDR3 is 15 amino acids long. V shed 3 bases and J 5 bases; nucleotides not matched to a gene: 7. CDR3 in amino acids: CASSILQGVIDTQYF. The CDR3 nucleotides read TGTGCCAGTAGTATCTTACAGGGGGTGATAGATACGCAGTATTTT.

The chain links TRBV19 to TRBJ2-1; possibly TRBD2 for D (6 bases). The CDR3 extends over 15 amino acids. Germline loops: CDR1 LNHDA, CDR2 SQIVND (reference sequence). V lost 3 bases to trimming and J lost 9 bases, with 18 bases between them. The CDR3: CASSMVVGGIVEQFF. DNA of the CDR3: TGTGCCAGTAGTATGGTTGTGGGAGGAATTGTTGAGCAGTTCTTC.

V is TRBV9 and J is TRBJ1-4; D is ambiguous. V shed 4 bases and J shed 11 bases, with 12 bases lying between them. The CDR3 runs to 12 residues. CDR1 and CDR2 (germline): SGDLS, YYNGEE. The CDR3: CASSPDGVKLFF. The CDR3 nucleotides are TGTGCCAGCAGCCCCGACGGGGTGAAACTGTTTTTT.

The CDR3 region has the DNA TGTGCCAGTAGTATGGGGGGACAGGTCGGAGATACGCAGTATTTT. Protein product: CASSMGGQVGDTQYF. The chain has TRBV19 and TRBJ2-3; TRBD1 matches 8 bases. The V segment lost 3 bases and the J segment 5 bases; nucleotides outside the gene matches: 7. Germline V gene data show CDR1 as LNHDA and CDR2 as SQIVND (reference sequence). The CDR3 consists of 15 residues.

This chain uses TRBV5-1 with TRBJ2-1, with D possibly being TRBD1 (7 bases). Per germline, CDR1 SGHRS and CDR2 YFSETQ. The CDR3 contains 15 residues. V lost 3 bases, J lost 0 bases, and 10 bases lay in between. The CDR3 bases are TGCGCCAGCAGCTCAGGGGGGAGCTCCTACAATGAGCAGTTCTTC. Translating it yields CASSSGGSSYNEQFF.

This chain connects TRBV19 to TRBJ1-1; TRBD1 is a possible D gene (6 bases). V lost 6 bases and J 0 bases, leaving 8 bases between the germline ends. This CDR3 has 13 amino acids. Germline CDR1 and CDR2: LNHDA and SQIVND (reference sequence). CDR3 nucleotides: TGTGCCAGTAGGGACAGCATGAACACTGAAGCTTTCTTT. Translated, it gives CASRDSMNTEAFF.